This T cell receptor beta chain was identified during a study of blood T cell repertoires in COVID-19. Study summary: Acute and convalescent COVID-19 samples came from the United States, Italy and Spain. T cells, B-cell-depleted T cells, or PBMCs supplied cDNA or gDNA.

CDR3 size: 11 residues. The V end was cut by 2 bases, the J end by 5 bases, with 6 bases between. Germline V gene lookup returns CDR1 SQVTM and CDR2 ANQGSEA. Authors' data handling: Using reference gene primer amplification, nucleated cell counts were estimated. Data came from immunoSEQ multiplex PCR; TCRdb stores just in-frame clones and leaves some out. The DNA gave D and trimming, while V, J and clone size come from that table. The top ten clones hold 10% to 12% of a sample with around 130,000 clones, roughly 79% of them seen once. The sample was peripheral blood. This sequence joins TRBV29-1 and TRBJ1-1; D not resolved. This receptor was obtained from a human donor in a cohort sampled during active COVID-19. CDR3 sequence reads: CSVEWPTEAFF. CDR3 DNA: TGCAGCGTTGAATGGCCAACTGAAGCTTTCTTT.